This TCR beta chain was obtained from a study of blood T cell repertoires in COVID-19. Study at large: Material from acute and convalescent COVID-19 was sourced from the United States, Italy and Spain. Sources were T cells, B-cell-depleted T cells, or PBMCs; the material itself was cDNA or gDNA.

The method was immunoSEQ multiplex PCR; TCRdb's version includes in-frame clones alone and lacks a portion of them. The top ten hold over 1% of the sample, which has roughly 320,000 clones, about 88% seen once. V lost 4 bases and J lost 1, with 5 bases in between. The CDR3 covers 12 residues. Germline CDR1 SNHLY, CDR2 FYNNEI. Material for sequencing was peripheral blood. The origin of this receptor is a man in his sixties or seventies with acute or convalescent COVID-19. The V gene is TRBV2, the J gene TRBJ2-7; D is unclear. CDR3 bases: TGTGCCAGCAGTGGGAGTTCCTACGAGCAGTACTTC. This codes for CASSGSSYEQYF. The whole variable domain, filled in from reference TRBV2 and TRBJ2-7, reads EPEVTQTPSHQVTQMGQEVILRCVPISNHLYFYWYRQILGQKVEFLVSFYNNEISEKSEIFDDQFSVERPDGSNFTLKIRSTKLEDSAMYFCASSGSSYEQYFGPGTRLTVT.